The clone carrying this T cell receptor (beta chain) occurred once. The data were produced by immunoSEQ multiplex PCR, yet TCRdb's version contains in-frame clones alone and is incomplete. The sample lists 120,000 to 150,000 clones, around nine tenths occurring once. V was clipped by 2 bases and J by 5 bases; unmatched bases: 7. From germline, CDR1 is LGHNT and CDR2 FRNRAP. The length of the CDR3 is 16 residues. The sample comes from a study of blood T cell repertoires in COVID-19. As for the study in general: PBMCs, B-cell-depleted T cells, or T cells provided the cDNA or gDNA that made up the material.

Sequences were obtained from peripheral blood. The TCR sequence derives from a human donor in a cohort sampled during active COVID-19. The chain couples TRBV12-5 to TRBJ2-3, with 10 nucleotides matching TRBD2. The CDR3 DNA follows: TGTGCTAGTGGTTTGATCCTAGCGGGGGCGGGAGATACGCAGTATTTT. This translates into CASGLILAGAGDTQYF.